This is a list of T cell receptor beta chains from one sample in a study of OX40 agonist ivuxolimab in advanced cancers. Libraries were prepared by immunoSEQ multiplex PCR; TCRdb keeps only in-frame clonotypes and omits some of them. The sample includes tens of thousands of clones, just under 95% of them seen just once. The starting material was CD4+ or CD8+ T cells sorted from blood, obtained in a trial of the OX40 agonist ivuxolimab. The receptors come from an adult with an advanced solid tumor such as melanoma, head and neck, liver or kidney cancer. Both conserved end residues are part of each CDR3. D genes are given only for firm matches. Clone size is stated in some rows and not others, as once, few, many or a class when expanded.

d_gene	v_gene	abundance	j_gene	CDR3nt	CDR3aa
NA	TRBV29-1	NA	TRBJ2-7	TGCAGCGTATGGGACTCAAACTACGAGCAGTACTTC	CSVWDSNYEQYF
NA	TRBV7-9	NA	TRBJ2-7	TGTGCCAGCAGCTTGGGATTGGGGCAGTACTTC	CASSLGLGQYF
NA	TRBV4-1	once	TRBJ2-2	TGCGCCAGCAGCCAGCCGGGGGAACAGACCGGGGAGCTGTTTTTT	CASSQPGEQTGELFF
TRBD1	TRBV9	NA	TRBJ2-7	TGTGCCAGCAGCGTATCAGGGACAGGGGACGAGCAGTACTTC	CASSVSGTGDEQYF
NA	TRBV6-5	NA	TRBJ2-6	TGTGCCAGCAGTTCCGACCCACGAACTGGGGCCAACGTCCTGACTTTC	CASSSDPRTGANVLTF
NA	TRBV14	NA	TRBJ2-5	TGTGCCAGCAGCCAAGATGATGCGGAGGGCCTTCAAGAGACCCAGTACTTC	CASSQDDAEGLQETQYF
TRBD2	TRBV28	NA	TRBJ2-3	TGTGCCAGCACCTTTTTGGTAGCGGGTACGCAGTATTTT	CASTFLVAGTQYF
NA	TRBV19	NA	TRBJ1-3	TGTGCCAGTTCTCTGGGCCTCAACTCTGGAAACACCATATATTTT	CASSLGLNSGNTIYF
NA	TRBV27	once	TRBJ2-7	TGTGCCAGCAGTTTATCGGAGGGGCCTAATTACTACGAGCAGTACTTC	CASSLSEGPNYYEQYF
NA	TRBV4-1	NA	TRBJ2-7	TGCGCCAGCAGCCTAAGATACGCCGGACAATCCTACGAGCAGTACTTC	CASSLRYAGQSYEQYF
NA	TRBV7-9	NA	TRBJ2-1	TGTGCCAGCAGTTACAATGAGCAGTTCTTC	CASSYNEQFF
TRBD2	TRBV6-1	NA	TRBJ2-7	TGTGCCAGCAGTGAAGGACTAGCTTACGAGCAGTACTTC	CASSEGLAYEQYF
NA	TRBV5-4	NA	TRBJ2-1	TGTGCCAGCAGCTTAGCGTACAATGAGCAGTTCTTC	CASSLAYNEQFF
TRBD2	TRBV4-3	NA	TRBJ2-2	TGCGCCAGCAGCCAAGCCGCGGGAGGGCTTGGCGGGGAGCTGTTTTTT	CASSQAAGGLGGELFF
NA	TRBV18	NA	TRBJ1-5	TGTGCCAGCTCACCACCGGGGGGTCAGCCCCAGCATTTT	CASSPPGGQPQHF
TRBD2	TRBV9	NA	TRBJ2-3	TGTGCCAGCAGCGTAGATGGGACTAGCGGAGATACGCAGTATTTT	CASSVDGTSGDTQYF
TRBD2	TRBV6-8	NA	TRBJ2-2	TGTGCCAGCGTAGGACTAGCCTATCCCACCGGGGAGCTGTTTTTT	CASVGLAYPTGELFF
NA	TRBV7-9	NA	TRBJ2-3	TGTGCCAGCAGCGGCGCCACAGATACGCAGTATTTT	CASSGATDTQYF
TRBD2	TRBV27	NA	TRBJ2-1	TGTGCCAGCAGTTTGGGACTAGCGGGATATAATGAGCAGTTCTTC	CASSLGLAGYNEQFF
NA	TRBV11-2	NA	TRBJ1-5	TGTGCCAGCAGCTGCCCCCCAGGGCCCAATCAGCCCCAGCATTTT	CASSCPPGPNQPQHF
TRBD2	TRBV28	once	TRBJ2-3	TGTGCCAGCAGCTCCAGGACTAGCGGGAGACGTGCAGATACGCAGTATTTT	CASSSRTSGRRADTQYF
NA	TRBV7-9	NA	TRBJ2-7	TGTGCCAGCAGGACCAGTGAGGGTCTTAGGCCCTACGAGCAGTACTTC	CASRTSEGLRPYEQYF
TRBD2	TRBV4-3	NA	TRBJ2-1	TGCGCCAGCAGCCAAGTCTTAGGGATGAGAGCGGGAGGCCCTTACAATGAGCAGTTCTTC	CASSQVLGMRAGGPYNEQFF
TRBD1	TRBV6-6	NA	TRBJ2-7	TGTGCCAGCAAACAGGGGTACGAGCAGTACTTC	CASKQGYEQYF
TRBD2	TRBV28	NA	TRBJ2-1	TGTGCCAGCAGTTTAGTCCCGGGCCAGCGGGGTGGTGAGCAGTTCTTC	CASSLVPGQRGGEQFF
TRBD2	TRBV7-6	NA	TRBJ2-7	TGTGCCAGCAGCCCGCGGGCTAGCGGGAGGAGGGCCTACGAGCAGTACTTC	CASSPRASGRRAYEQYF
NA	TRBV27	once	TRBJ2-6	TGTGCCAGCAGTTCACCAGGCTCTGGGGCCAACGTCCTGACTTTC	CASSSPGSGANVLTF
TRBD1	TRBV2	NA	TRBJ1-4	TGTGCCAGCAGGGACAGGGCGGATGAAAAACTGTTTTTT	CASRDRADEKLFF
NA	TRBV10-3	NA	TRBJ2-1	TGTGCCATCAGTGAGTCGGGGAAGACTACCCTGAGCTCCTACAATGAGCAGTTCTTC	CAISESGKTTLSSYNEQFF
NA	TRBV27	NA	TRBJ2-1	TGTGCCAGCAGTTCACCGGGGCCCCAGTCCGTCAATGAGCAGTTCTTC	CASSSPGPQSVNEQFF
TRBD2	TRBV13	NA	TRBJ2-1	TGTGCCAGCAGCTTACCCATGAGGCGGGAGGGCCTTTGGAATGAGCAGTTCTTC	CASSLPMRREGLWNEQFF
NA	TRBV28	once	TRBJ2-5	TGTGCCAGCAGTCGCGATGGGGGTCATCGTGAGACCCAGTACTTC	CASSRDGGHRETQYF
TRBD1	TRBV4-1	NA	TRBJ2-3	TGCGCCAGCAGCTATAGTCCGGGACAGGGGGAAACAGATACGCAGTATTTT	CASSYSPGQGETDTQYF
NA	TRBV5-4	NA	TRBJ2-1	TGTGCCAGCAGCTTGTGGGTAGAGGGCAACAATGAGCAGTTCTTC	CASSLWVEGNNEQFF
TRBD2	TRBV7-9	NA	TRBJ2-3	TGTGCCAGCACCGGACTAGCGGCAGATACGCAGTATTTT	CASTGLAADTQYF
NA	TRBV7-8	NA	TRBJ2-1	TGTGCCATCGAAAAGAGGGATTGGGGGAATGAGCAGTTCTTC	CAIEKRDWGNEQFF
TRBD1	TRBV5-8	NA	TRBJ2-1	TGTGCCAGCAGCTTGCTGGGACAGGTAACCGCCGGGGCATCCTACAATGAGCAGTTCTTC	CASSLLGQVTAGASYNEQFF
NA	TRBV29-1	NA	TRBJ1-1	TGCAGCGGACTAGGGGCCACTGAAGCTTTCTTT	CSGLGATEAFF
TRBD1	TRBV7-9	NA	TRBJ2-5	TGTGCCAGCAGCTTCCTTGGACAGGGGTTTGGAGAGACCCAGTACTTC	CASSFLGQGFGETQYF
TRBD2	TRBV9	once	TRBJ2-2	TGTGCCAGCAGCGACGGAGCGGGAGACACCGGGGAGCTGTTTTTT	CASSDGAGDTGELFF
NA	TRBV27	NA	TRBJ2-7	TGTGCCAGCAGTTCTCCCGGGACACGGAGCTCCTACGAGCAGTACTTC	CASSSPGTRSSYEQYF
TRBD2	TRBV7-9	NA	TRBJ2-1	TGTGCCAGCAGCTTGGCCGGGACTAGCGGTTGGGATGAGCAGTTCTTC	CASSLAGTSGWDEQFF
TRBD1	TRBV7-3	NA	TRBJ2-5	TGTGCCAGCAGTTCGACAGGGGGCTTGGAGACCCAGTACTTC	CASSSTGGLETQYF
NA	TRBV10-1	NA	TRBJ2-1	TGCGCCAGCAGTGAGCGGGGCAGGAGCTCCTACAATGAGCAGTTCTTC	CASSERGRSSYNEQFF
NA	TRBV15	NA	TRBJ1-1	TGTGCCACCAGCAGAGATAGGGCAGCCAACACTGAAGCTTTCTTT	CATSRDRAANTEAFF
TRBD2	TRBV5-4	NA	TRBJ2-1	TGTGCCAGCAGCGCGGGAGGGCCGGGGGGTGGTGAGCAGTTCTTC	CASSAGGPGGGEQFF
NA	TRBV10-3	once	TRBJ2-7	TGTGCCATCAGTGAGAGTAGCTACGAGCAGTACTTC	CAISESSYEQYF
NA	TRBV7-9	NA	TRBJ2-1	TGTGCCAGCAGCTTACCTACTGCTCGGGTCTTATACAATGAGCAGTTCTTC	CASSLPTARVLYNEQFF
TRBD2	TRBV28	NA	TRBJ2-5	TGTGCCAGCAGTACGAGACTAGCGGGAGGACCTAGGGGAGAGACCCAGTACTTC	CASSTRLAGGPRGETQYF